This T cell receptor beta chain was captured in a study of cytomegalovirus exposure and HLA in healthy donors. This clone has just one count. Its antigen is not known. The study's findings and limits: Confirmation was obtained in vitro that a few CMV-associated chains are specific for CMV antigens. Reported results showed that the classifier diagnosed cytomegalovirus status with high specificity and sensitivity.

The CDR3 covers 15 residues. Trimming took off 3 bases at V and 3 bases at J, with 15 bases between the two ends. CDR1 and CDR2 from the germline V gene are KGHSH and LQKENI. The donors were members of the validation cohort, which comprised 100 to 150 subjects and was separate from the first cohort of 666 subjects. Using immunoSEQ multiplex PCR, the repertoire was profiled, and TCRdb retains in-frame clones only, with some absent. Of more than 80,000 clones in the sample, around 89% were seen once. V and J are TRBV18 and TRBJ2-7; maybe TRBD1 (5 bases). The TCR sequence derives from a woman between 18 and 29 years old in good health and CMV-seropositive. Sequencing used PBMCs. CDR3 in amino acids: CASSPTDSQIYEQYF. CDR3 in DNA: TGTGCCAGCTCACCGACTGACAGTCAGATCTACGAGCAGTACTTC.